The clone carrying this TCR beta chain was seen once. Its cognate antigen is unknown. This record belongs to a study of STAT3 mutations in large granular lymphocyte leukemia. Broader study findings: Every T-cell large granular lymphocyte leukemia patient had at least one immunodominant TCR beta clonotype.

The assay was immunoSEQ multiplex PCR, and TCRdb's table has in-frame clones only and misses some. The sample has about 24,000 clones; about 95% are singletons. The sample taken for sequencing was peripheral blood mononuclear cells. The sequence came from a man aged 40-49 years with T-cell large granular lymphocyte leukemia. Some clones in this sample may be carry-over from other donors' samples.

Here the CDR3 reads CAWGTGSGANVLTF. Written as DNA, the CDR3 is TGTGCCTGGGGAACAGGGTCCGGGGCCAACGTCCTGACTTTC. The chain is built from TRBV30 and TRBJ2-6; D possibly corresponds to TRBD1 (6 bases). The ends were cut back, 5 bases at V and 4 bases at J, with 12 bases in the middle. Germline V lookup: CDR1 GTSNPN, CDR2 SVGIG (reference sequence). The CDR3 totals 14 residues.